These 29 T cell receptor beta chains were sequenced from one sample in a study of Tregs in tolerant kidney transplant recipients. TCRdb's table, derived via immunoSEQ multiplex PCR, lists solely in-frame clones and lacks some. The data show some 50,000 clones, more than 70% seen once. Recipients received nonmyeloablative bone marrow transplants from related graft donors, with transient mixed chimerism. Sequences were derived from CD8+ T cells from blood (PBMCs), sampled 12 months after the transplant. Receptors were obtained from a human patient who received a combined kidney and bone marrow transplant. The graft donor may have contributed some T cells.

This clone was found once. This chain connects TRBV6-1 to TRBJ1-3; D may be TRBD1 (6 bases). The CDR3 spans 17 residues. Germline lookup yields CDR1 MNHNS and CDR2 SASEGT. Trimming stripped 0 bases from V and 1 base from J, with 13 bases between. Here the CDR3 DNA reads TGTGCCAGCAGTGAAGCCCCGGCAGGACAGTCTGGAAACACCATATATTTT. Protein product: CASSEAPAGQSGNTIYF.

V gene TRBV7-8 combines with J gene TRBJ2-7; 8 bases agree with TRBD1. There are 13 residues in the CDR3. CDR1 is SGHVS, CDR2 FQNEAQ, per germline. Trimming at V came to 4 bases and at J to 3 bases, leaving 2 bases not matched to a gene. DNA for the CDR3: TGTGCCAGCAGCTACGGGACAGGCTACGAGCAGTACTTC. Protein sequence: CASSYGTGYEQYF.

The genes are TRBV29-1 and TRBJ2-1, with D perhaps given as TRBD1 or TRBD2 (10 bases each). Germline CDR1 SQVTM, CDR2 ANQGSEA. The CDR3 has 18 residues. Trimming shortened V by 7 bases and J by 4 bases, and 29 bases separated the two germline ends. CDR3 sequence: CSGAGTGAEREGYNEQFF. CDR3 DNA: TGCAGCGGGGCGGGGACAGGGGCAGAGCGGGAGGGGTACAATGAGCAGTTCTTC.

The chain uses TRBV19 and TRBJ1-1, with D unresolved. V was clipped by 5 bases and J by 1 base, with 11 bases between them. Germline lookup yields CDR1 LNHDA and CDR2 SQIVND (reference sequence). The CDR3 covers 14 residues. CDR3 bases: TGTGCCAGTAGTCCTCGAGGAGGGAACACTGAAGCTTTCTTT. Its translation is CASSPRGGNTEAFF.

The CDR3 coding sequence is TGTGCCAGTAGTATTGGCGGGAGGATTTACGAGCAGTACTTC. Encoded protein: CASSIGGRIYEQYF. The chain combines TRBV19 with TRBJ2-7; TRBD2 agrees at 8 bases. The CDR3 loop spans 14 amino acids. Looked up from germline, CDR1 is LNHDA and CDR2 is SQIVND (reference sequence). J gave up 4 bases and V 3 bases, and 5 bases lay outside the gene matches.

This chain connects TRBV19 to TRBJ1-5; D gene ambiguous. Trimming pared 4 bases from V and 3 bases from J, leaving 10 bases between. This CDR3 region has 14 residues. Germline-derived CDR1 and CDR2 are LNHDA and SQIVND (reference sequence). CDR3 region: CASSTPGINQPQHF. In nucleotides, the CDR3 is TGTGCCAGTAGTACTCCGGGAATCAATCAGCCCCAGCATTTT.

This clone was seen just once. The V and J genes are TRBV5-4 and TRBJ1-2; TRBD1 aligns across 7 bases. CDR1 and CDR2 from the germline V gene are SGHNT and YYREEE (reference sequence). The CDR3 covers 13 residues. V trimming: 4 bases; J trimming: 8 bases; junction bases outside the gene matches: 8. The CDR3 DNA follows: TGTGCCAGCAGCCCGGACAGGCTTCGCGGCTACACCTTC. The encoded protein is CASSPDRLRGYTF.

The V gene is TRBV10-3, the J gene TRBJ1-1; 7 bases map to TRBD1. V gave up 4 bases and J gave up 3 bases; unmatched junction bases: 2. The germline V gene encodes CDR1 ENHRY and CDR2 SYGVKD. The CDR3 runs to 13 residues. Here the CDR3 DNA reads TGTGCCATCAGTGGTACAGGGGACACTGAAGCTTTCTTT. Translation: CAISGTGDTEAFF.

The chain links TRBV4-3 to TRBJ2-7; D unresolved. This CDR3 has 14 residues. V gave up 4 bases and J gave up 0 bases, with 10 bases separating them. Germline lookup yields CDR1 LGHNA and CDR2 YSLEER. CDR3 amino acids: CASSPSQSSYEQYF. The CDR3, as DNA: TGCGCCAGCAGCCCCTCACAAAGCTCCTACGAGCAGTACTTC.

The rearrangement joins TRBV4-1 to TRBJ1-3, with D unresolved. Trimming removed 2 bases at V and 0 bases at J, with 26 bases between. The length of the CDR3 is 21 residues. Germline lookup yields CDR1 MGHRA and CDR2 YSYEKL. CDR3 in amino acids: CASSQNSPARALAHSGNTIYF. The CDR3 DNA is TGCGCCAGCAGCCAAAATTCCCCCGCGAGGGCGCTGGCGCACTCTGGAAACACCATATATTTT.

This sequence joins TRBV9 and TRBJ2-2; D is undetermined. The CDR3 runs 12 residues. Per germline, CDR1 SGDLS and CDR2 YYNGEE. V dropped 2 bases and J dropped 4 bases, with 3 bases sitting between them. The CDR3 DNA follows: TGTGCCAGCAGCGTCGTCACCGGGGAGCTGTTTTTT. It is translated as CASSVVTGELFF.

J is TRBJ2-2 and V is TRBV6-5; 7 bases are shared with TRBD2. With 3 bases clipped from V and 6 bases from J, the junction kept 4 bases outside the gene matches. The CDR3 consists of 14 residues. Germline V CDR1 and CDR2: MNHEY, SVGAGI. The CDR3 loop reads CASSYGGDAGELFF. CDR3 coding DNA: TGTGCCAGCAGTTATGGGGGGGACGCCGGGGAGCTGTTTTTT.

Here the CDR3 DNA reads TGTGCCAGCAGCGTAGCCTCGGATGAGCAGTTCTTC. Protein product: CASSVASDEQFF. The chain couples TRBV9 to TRBJ2-1, with D hard to call. The CDR3 spans 12 residues. Trimming left V 0 bases short and J 8 bases short, with 6 bases between. The germline V gene has CDR1 SGDLS and CDR2 YYNGEE.

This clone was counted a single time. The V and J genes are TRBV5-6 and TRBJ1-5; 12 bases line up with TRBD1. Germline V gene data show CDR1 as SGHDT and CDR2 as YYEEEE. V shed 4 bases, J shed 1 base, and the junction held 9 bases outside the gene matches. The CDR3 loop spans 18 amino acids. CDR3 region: CASSVYRDRGRSNQPQHF. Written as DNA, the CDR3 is TGTGCCAGCAGCGTGTACCGGGACAGGGGGCGAAGCAATCAGCCCCAGCATTTT.

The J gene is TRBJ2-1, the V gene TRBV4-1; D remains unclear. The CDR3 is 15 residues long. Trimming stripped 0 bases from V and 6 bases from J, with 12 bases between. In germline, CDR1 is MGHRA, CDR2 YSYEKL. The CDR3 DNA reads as TGCGCCAGCAGCCAAGAGTCTTCGGGTGTCAATGAGCAGTTCTTC. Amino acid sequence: CASSQESSGVNEQFF.

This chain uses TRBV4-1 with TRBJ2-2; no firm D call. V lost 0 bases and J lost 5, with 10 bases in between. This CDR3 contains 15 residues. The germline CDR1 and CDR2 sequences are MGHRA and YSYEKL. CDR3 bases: TGCGCCAGCAGCCAAGATTTCCGGGTTACCGGGGAGCTGTTTTTT. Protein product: CASSQDFRVTGELFF.

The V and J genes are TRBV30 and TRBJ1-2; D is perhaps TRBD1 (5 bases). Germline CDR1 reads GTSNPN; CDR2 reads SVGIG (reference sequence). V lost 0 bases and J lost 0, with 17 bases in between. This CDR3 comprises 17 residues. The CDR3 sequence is CAWSVHPGLISNYGYTF. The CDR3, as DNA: TGTGCCTGGAGTGTACATCCGGGACTAATATCTAACTATGGCTACACCTTC.

CDR3 protein: CASSVGAYNEQFF. For the CDR3, the DNA is TGTGCCAGCAGCGTAGGCGCCTACAATGAGCAGTTCTTC. This chain connects TRBV9 to TRBJ2-1; D is uncertain. CDR3 size: 13 residues. V was cut by 0 bases and J by 2 bases, with 3 bases left in between. CDR1 is SGDLS and CDR2 is YYNGEE in the germline V gene. Combining the CDR3 with reference TRBV9 and TRBJ2-1 gives the whole variable domain DSGVTQTPKHLITATGQRVTLRCSPRSGDLSVYWYQQSLDQGLQFLIQYYNGEERAKGNILERFSAQQFPDLHSELNLSSLELGDSALYFCASSVGAYNEQFFGPGTRLTVL.

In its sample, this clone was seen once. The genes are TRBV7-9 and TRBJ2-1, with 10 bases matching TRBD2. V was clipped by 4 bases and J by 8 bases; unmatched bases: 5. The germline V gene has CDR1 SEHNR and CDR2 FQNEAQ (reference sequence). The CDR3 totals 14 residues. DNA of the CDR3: TGTGCCAGCAGCTCCGGGACTAGCGTAGATGAGCAGTTCTTC. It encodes CASSSGTSVDEQFF.

The CDR3 region has the DNA TGTGCCAGCAGGCCGGGAGGGTACTCTGGGGCCAACGTCCTGACTTTC. This encodes CASRPGGYSGANVLTF. The rearrangement uses TRBV5-4 and TRBJ2-6; TRBD2 matches 8 bases. Germline values: CDR1 SGHNT, CDR2 YYREEE (reference sequence). J was trimmed by 0 bases and V by 5 bases; bases with no gene match: 4. The CDR3 has 16 amino acids.

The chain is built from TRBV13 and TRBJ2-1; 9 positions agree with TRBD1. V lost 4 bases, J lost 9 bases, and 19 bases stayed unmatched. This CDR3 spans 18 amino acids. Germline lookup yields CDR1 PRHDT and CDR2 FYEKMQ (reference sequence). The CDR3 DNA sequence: TGTGCCAGCAGCTCGGGGGGACAGGGACACCTCGAATGGGGTGAGCAGTTCTTC. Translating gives CASSSGGQGHLEWGEQFF.

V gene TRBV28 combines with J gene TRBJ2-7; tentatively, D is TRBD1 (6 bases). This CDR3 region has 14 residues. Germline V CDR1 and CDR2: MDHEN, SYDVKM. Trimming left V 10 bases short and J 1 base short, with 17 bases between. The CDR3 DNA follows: TGTGCCACCAGGACAGAAGGAGAATCCTACGAGCAGTACTTC. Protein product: CATRTEGESYEQYF.

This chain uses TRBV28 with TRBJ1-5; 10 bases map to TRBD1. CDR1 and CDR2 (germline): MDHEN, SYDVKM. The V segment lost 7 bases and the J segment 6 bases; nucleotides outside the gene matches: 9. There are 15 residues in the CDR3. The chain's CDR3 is CASTVGDRGSQPQHF. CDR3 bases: TGTGCCAGCACCGTCGGGGACAGGGGTTCTCAGCCCCAGCATTTT.

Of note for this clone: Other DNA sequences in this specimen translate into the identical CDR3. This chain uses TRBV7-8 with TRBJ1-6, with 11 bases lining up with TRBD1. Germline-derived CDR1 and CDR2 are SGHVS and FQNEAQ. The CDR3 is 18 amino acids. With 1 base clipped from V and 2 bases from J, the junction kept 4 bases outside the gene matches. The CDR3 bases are TGTGCCAGCAGCTTAGGGGGGGACAGGGGGACCTATAATTCACCCCTCCACTTT. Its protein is CASSLGGDRGTYNSPLHF.

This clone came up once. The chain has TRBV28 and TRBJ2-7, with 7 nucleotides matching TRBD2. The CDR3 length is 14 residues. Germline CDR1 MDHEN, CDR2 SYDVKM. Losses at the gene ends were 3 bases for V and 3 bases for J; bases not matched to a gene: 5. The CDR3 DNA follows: TGTGCCAGCAGTTTTTCGGTAGCGGGCTACGAGCAGTACTTC. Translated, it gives CASSFSVAGYEQYF.

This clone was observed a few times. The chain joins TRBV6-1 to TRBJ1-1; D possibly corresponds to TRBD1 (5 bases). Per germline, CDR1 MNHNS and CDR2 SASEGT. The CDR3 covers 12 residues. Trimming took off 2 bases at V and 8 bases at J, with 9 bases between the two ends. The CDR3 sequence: CASSEHGGEAFF. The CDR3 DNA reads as TGTGCCAGCAGTGAACACGGGGGGGAAGCTTTCTTT.

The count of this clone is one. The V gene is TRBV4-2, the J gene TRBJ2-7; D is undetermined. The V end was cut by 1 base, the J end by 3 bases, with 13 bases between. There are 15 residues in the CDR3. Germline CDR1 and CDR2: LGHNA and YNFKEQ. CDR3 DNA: TGTGCCAGCAGCCAAGCCCCCGCCTTCGGCTACGAGCAGTACTTC. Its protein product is CASSQAPAFGYEQYF.

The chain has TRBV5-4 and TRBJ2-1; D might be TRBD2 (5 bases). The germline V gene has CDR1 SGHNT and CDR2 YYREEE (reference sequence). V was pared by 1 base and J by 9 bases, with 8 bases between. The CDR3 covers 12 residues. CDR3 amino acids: CASSLSGVEQFF. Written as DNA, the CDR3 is TGTGCCAGCAGCTTGTCCGGGGTTGAGCAGTTCTTC.

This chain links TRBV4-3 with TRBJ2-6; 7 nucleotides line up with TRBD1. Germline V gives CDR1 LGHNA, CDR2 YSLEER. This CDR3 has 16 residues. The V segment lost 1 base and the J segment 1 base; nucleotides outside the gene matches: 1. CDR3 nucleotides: TGCGCCAGCAGCCAAGGCAGGGGGTCTGGGGCCAACGTCCTGACTTTC. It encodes CASSQGRGSGANVLTF.